This T cell receptor (beta chain) was observed in a study of CD4 T cells in relation to SARS-CoV-2 and coronaviruses. Clones were read by immunoSEQ multiplex PCR, and TCRdb kept only the in-frame ones, dropping some. The sample lists 20,000 to 25,000 clones; over 70% were seen once. The unexposed donors gave CD4+ T cells in about 2010-2018, prior to COVID-19. After about ten days of culture, CD4+ T cells were isolated. Each well had a few million PBMCs in approximately 5.1% human AB serum with IL-2. The ends were cut back, 5 bases at V and 8 bases at J, with 15 bases in the middle. Germline loops: CDR1 SEHNR, CDR2 FQNEAQ (reference sequence). The CDR3 has 14 residues. Concerning this clone: The antigen remains unidentified.

The source is a human donor in good health. The sequencing input was CD4+ T cells from PBMCs, cultured in vitro. The chain joins TRBV7-9 to TRBJ1-4; a weak D match, TRBD1 (5 bases). The CDR3 nucleotides are TGTGCCAGCAGCCTAGGGGCGGGGCGAGAAAAACTGTTTTTT. Its protein is CASSLGAGREKLFF.